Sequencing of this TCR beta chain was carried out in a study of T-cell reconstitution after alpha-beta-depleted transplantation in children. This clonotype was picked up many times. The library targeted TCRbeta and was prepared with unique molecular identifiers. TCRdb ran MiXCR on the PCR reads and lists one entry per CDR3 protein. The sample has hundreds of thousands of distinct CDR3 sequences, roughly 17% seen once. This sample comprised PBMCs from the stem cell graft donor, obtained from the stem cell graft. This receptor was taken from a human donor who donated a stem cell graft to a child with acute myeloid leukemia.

The CDR3 spells CASEIGVATYNEQFF. CDR3 nucleotides: TGTGCCTCGGAAATCGGGGTAGCCACATACAATGAGCAGTTCTTC. The chain carries TRBV7-9 and TRBJ2-1; a possible D gene is TRBD2 (5 bases). From germline, CDR1 is SEHNR and CDR2 FQNEAQ (reference sequence). This CDR3 has 15 residues. V shed 11 bases and J shed 4 bases, with 21 bases lying between them.